This TCR beta chain appears in the sequencing data of a study of T cell repertoires in cytomegalovirus infection. The overall study: Researchers turned to recently identified HLA-C-restricted CMV epitopes as well as well-studied HLA-B-restricted ones. CMV infection plus the matching HLA type was flagged by public TCR beta signatures.

Overall study findings and caveats: Adding up the frequency of public TCR beta families identified people who carried CMV plus the relevant HLA. The response measured ex vivo was dominated by TCR beta clonotypes (HLA-C-restricted and CMV-specific).

One entry per CDR3 protein, called by TCRdb with MiXCR from the reads. The sample holds approximately 730,000 distinct CDR3 sequences, about 33% seen once. Notes on this clonotype: Its antigen is unidentified.

V lost 4 bases to trimming and J lost 7 bases; unmatched junction nucleotides: 7. Germline CDR1 KGHSH, CDR2 LQKENI. This CDR3 is built from 14 residues. The TCR originated in a human donor in good health (CMV status not recorded). Some clones in this sample may be carry-over from other donors' samples. The rearrangement joins TRBV18 to TRBJ1-1, with 9 nucleotides matching TRBD1. The source was cultured PBMCs, collected from culture after CMV antigen stimulation. The CDR3 spells CASSLAGTGSEAFF. The DNA for the CDR3 is TGTGCCAGCTCACTTGCCGGGACAGGGAGTGAAGCTTTCTTT. Based on the CDR3 plus reference TRBV18 and TRBJ1-1, the full variable domain is NAGVMQNPRHLVRRRGQEARLRCSPMKGHSHVYWYRQLPEEGLKFMVYLQKENIIDESGMPKERFSAEFPKEGPSILRIQQVVRGDSAAYFCASSLAGTGSEAFFGQGTRLTVV.